This T cell receptor (beta chain) is drawn from a study of blood T cells in healthy people across ages. There are a few counts of this clonotype. Then a second PCR, running roughly 6 to 11 cycles, was carried out with a sample-barcoded 5' primer and a J-beta primer mix. Each cDNA molecule was tagged by a template-switch adaptor that had 12 random nucleotides. MiXCR was run by TCRdb on the 5' RACE reads, yielding one entry per CDR3 protein. The sample lists about 780,000 distinct CDR3 sequences; about half were seen once. CDR1 and CDR2 (germline): SGHTA, FQGNSA. V trimming: 3 bases; J trimming: 7 bases; junction bases outside the gene matches: 6. The CDR3 totals 14 residues.

This clonotype originated in an elderly man in good health. The gene calls are TRBV7-2 and TRBJ2-3; 8 nucleotides line up with TRBD1. Sequencing was done on a sample of blood. CDR3: CASSFQGATHTQYF. CDR3 bases: TGTGCCAGCAGCTTTCAGGGGGCAACACATACGCAGTATTTT.